The 4 T cell receptor beta chains reported below all come from one sample, sequenced in a study of cytomegalovirus exposure and HLA in healthy donors (TCRdb year 2017). Library generation was performed with the immunoSEQ multiplex PCR assay. TCRdb's version of the immuneACCESS table is confined to in-frame rearrangements and falls short of the full clone set. An unresolved V gene accounts for under half of the shortfall where checked; the remainder is of unknown origin. Recorded for this sample are about 110,000 clones; 88% of them occurred a single time. 1.5% to 2% of the sample goes to the ten largest clones. Sample: PBMCs. Every receptor here comes from a woman between 18 and 29 years old in good health and CMV-seropositive.

V and J are TRBV28 and TRBJ1-2, with D perhaps TRBD1 (6 bases). The CDR3 extends over 13 amino acids. The germline gives CDR1 MDHEN, CDR2 SYDVKM. The V and J ends lost 5 bases and 3 bases respectively, with 10 bases between them. The CDR3 reads CASSLQGDYGYTF. DNA of the CDR3: TGTGCCAGCAGTCTACAGGGTGACTATGGCTACACCTTC.

This clone has only one observation. Written as DNA, the CDR3 is TGCGCCAGCAGCCAAGGGGACAGATCGGGTGGCTACACCTTC. Encoded protein: CASSQGDRSGGYTF. The V gene is TRBV4-3, the J gene TRBJ1-2, with TRBD1 matching over 7 bases. Germline loops: CDR1 LGHNA, CDR2 YSLEER. The CDR3 sequence is 14 residues long. Unmatched junction bases numbered 6, after V lost 1 base and J lost 7 bases.

A few counts support this clone. The V and J genes are TRBV6-5 and TRBJ2-1; TRBD2 aligns across 7 bases. Germline V gives CDR1 MNHEY, CDR2 SVGAGI. After removal of 10 bases from V and 6 bases from J, the junction contained 9 bases not matched to a gene. The CDR3 has 13 residues. The CDR3 region is CATIGLVGNEQFF. CDR3 coding DNA: TGTGCCACAATAGGACTAGTAGGCAATGAGCAGTTCTTC.

The rearrangement joins TRBV10-2 to TRBJ2-7; 12 nucleotides line up with TRBD2. The CDR3 extends over 17 amino acids. CDR1 and CDR2 (germline): WSHSY, SAAADI. The junction had 8 bases not matched to a gene; V was cut back by 2 bases and J by 3 bases. The CDR3 is CASSERKLAGGIYEQYV. DNA of the CDR3: TGCGCCAGCAGTGAGCGCAAACTAGCGGGGGGAATCTACGAGCAGTACGTC.